The 20 T cell receptor beta chains in this list originate from one sample, sequenced in a study of metastatic and nonmetastatic thyroid tumors. TCRdb reanalyzed the PCR reads via MiXCR. The table records about 69,000 clones, 12% to 15% of them present only once. No treatment had been given to any patient before thyroid surgery. Specimen: blood. The receptors were sampled from a male donor with papillary thyroid cancer or a benign thyroid nodule (not recorded which). Some clones in this sample may be carry-over from other donors' samples.

This clone was observed many times. V gene TRBV30 combines with J gene TRBJ1-2; D is ambiguous. The CDR3 loop spans 13 amino acids. The V end was cut by 3 bases, the J end by 4 bases, with 12 bases between. CDR1 and CDR2 from the germline V gene are GTSNPN and SVGIG (reference sequence). The DNA for the CDR3 is TGTGCCTGGAGGGACGAACCGTCCTATGGCTACACCTTC. It encodes CAWRDEPSYGYTF.

This clone was found many times. The V call is TRBV5-8, the J call TRBJ1-1; TRBD1 matches at 7 bases. CDR1 and CDR2 from the germline V gene are SGHTS and YDEGEE. Unmatched junction bases numbered 13, after V lost 8 bases and J lost 0 bases. The CDR3 has 16 residues. The CDR3 here is CASNPAPGQMNTEAFF. CDR3 coding DNA: TGTGCCAGTAATCCTGCTCCGGGACAGATGAACACTGAAGCTTTCTTT.

This clone appeared many times. The chain recombines TRBV20-1 with TRBJ1-4; D is perhaps TRBD1 (5 bases). Germline V gene data show CDR1 as DFQATT and CDR2 as SNEGSKA (reference sequence). This CDR3 region has 13 residues. Trimming pared 0 bases from V and 6 bases from J, leaving 8 bases between. The CDR3 bases are TGCAGTGCTAGAGAGGGGGGGGATGAAAAACTGTTTTTT. Encoded protein: CSAREGGDEKLFF.

This clone came up many times. The rearrangement uses TRBV9 and TRBJ1-1, with D maybe TRBD1 (5 bases). Trimming took 0 bases from V and 2 from J, leaving 11 bases between them. There are 15 residues in the CDR3. Germline assignment: CDR1 SGDLS and CDR2 YYNGEE. The DNA for the CDR3 is TGTGCCAGCAGCGTAGCTACGGGGCCTAACACTGAAGCTTTCTTT. Its translation: CASSVATGPNTEAFF.

Turning to this clone: A junction boundary mismatches the germline segment, possibly from a read error. The chain employs TRBV7-2 and TRBJ1-1; D not certain. Germline CDR1 is SGHTA and CDR2 is FQGNSA. The CDR3 covers 11 residues. CDR3 amino acids: CASSTPPRVIF. CDR3 bases: TGTGCCAGCAGCACCCCTCCGCGTGTGATCTTT.

This clone was found many times. Its ends do not fully match the called genes, so a read error is possible. The chain links TRBV12-3 or TRBV12-4 to TRBJ1-5, with 7 bases fitting TRBD1. The CDR3 extends over 15 amino acids. CDR3 protein: CASRLNTGENQAQHF. The CDR3 DNA sequence: TGTGCCAGCAGACTAAACACAGGGGAGAATCAGGCCCAGCATTTT.

This clone was seen at least ten times. The genes are TRBV12-3 or TRBV12-4 and TRBJ1-1, with D possibly TRBD1 on 5 matching bases. The CDR3 length is 17 residues. With 4 bases removed from V and 2 bases from J, the gap between germline ends came to 20 bases. In DNA form, the CDR3 reads TGTGCCAGCAGTTCAATGGGACGACTACCAGGCAACACTGAAGCTTTCTTT. Translated: CASSSMGRLPGNTEAFF.

This clone was recorded many times. V gene TRBV2 combines with J gene TRBJ2-3; D gene ambiguous. Germline values: CDR1 SNHLY, CDR2 FYNNEI. The germline V and J ends were trimmed by 0 bases and 3 bases, with 13 bases remaining between them. The CDR3 length is 16 residues. The CDR3 reads CASSEAGGVGTDTQYF. CDR3 nucleotide sequence: TGTGCCAGCAGTGAAGCGGGTGGGGTCGGTACAGATACGCAGTATTTT.

Ten or more counts support this clone. The rearrangement links TRBV28 to TRBJ2-5; no firm D call. Germline lookup yields CDR1 MDHEN and CDR2 SYDVKM. This CDR3 contains 13 residues. Trimming pared 5 bases from V and 4 bases from J, leaving 11 bases between. CDR3 protein: CASSPPSVETQYF. CDR3 nucleotides: TGTGCCAGCAGTCCCCCCTCCGTAGAGACCCAGTACTTC.

For this clone: In the same sample, other DNA sequences code for this CDR3. V and J are TRBV5-6 and TRBJ2-7, with D unclear. The germline V and J ends were trimmed by 5 bases and 3 bases, with 9 bases remaining between them. Germline V gives CDR1 SGHDT, CDR2 YYEEEE. CDR3 length: 12 amino acids. The CDR3 coding sequence is TGTGCCAGCAGTTTGATCGACTACGAGCAGTACTTC. Translating it yields CASSLIDYEQYF.

As DNA, the CDR3 is TGTGCCAGCAGAATCACTTGGACAGCGGGGATGAACACTGAAGCTTTCTTT. Encoded protein: CASRITWTAGMNTEAFF. This rearrangement joins TRBV6-1 to TRBJ1-1; a possible D gene is TRBD1 (6 bases). The CDR3 has 17 amino acids. V shed 6 bases and J shed 0 bases, with 20 bases lying between them. CDR1 is MNHNS and CDR2 is SASEGT in the germline V gene.

This clone was picked up many times. The chain links TRBV7-2 to TRBJ2-3; the D is unclear. Germline assignment: CDR1 SGHTA and CDR2 FQGNSA. The CDR3 has 11 amino acids. V was trimmed by 8 bases and J by 10 bases, leaving 13 bases between them. CDR3 sequence (DNA): TGTGCCAGCTTAGGACCTGGCCCGCAGTATTTT. Translation gives CASLGPGPQYF.

A few counts support this clone. The chain links TRBV6-1 to TRBJ1-1; D is perhaps TRBD1 (5 bases). The CDR3 consists of 11 residues. The V and J ends lost 7 bases and 9 bases respectively, with 12 bases between them. Germline V gene lookup returns CDR1 MNHNS and CDR2 SASEGT. The CDR3 protein is CASIWDAKAFF. In DNA, the CDR3 is TGTGCCAGCATATGGGACGCGAAAGCTTTCTTT.

This clone was recorded at least ten times. A much bigger clone sits one base away, suggesting this may be a read error. The V and J genes are TRBV7-2 and TRBJ2-1; perhaps D is TRBD1 or TRBD2 (5 bases each). CDR3 length: 16 amino acids. Germline V gene data show CDR1 as SGHTA and CDR2 as FQGNSA. CDR3 residues: CASSLAGTPGYNEQLF. Written as DNA, the CDR3 is TGTGCCAGCAGCTTAGCCGGGACCCCGGGATACAATGAGCAGCTCTTC.

This clone has a count of ten or more. The CDR3: CASSYSKVRGITEAFF. The CDR3 DNA follows: TGTGCCAGCAGTTACTCGAAGGTACGGGGTATCACTGAAGCTTTCTTT. V is TRBV6-5 and J is TRBJ1-1; D ambiguous. Germline V gene lookup returns CDR1 MNHEY and CDR2 SVGAGI. Trimming stripped 0 bases from V and 4 bases from J, with 15 bases between. The length of the CDR3 is 16 residues.

With respect to this clone: One end of the junction fails to match germline, which may point to a read error. This rearrangement joins TRBV7-6 to TRBJ2-3; 11 bases align to TRBD2. From germline, CDR1 is SGHVS and CDR2 FNYEAQ. The CDR3 loop spans 18 amino acids. The CDR3 nucleotides read TGTGCCAGCAGCCTTCTAGCGGGAGGCCCTTATAGCCCAGATACGAAGTATTTT. Amino acid sequence: CASSLLAGGPYSPDTKYF.

This clone was observed at least ten times. The V gene is TRBV5-4, the J gene TRBJ2-1; TRBD2 matches 11 bases. Germline assignment: CDR1 SGHNT and CDR2 YYREEE (reference sequence). The J segment lost 5 bases and the V segment lost 0 bases, leaving 1 base of the junction unmatched. This CDR3 is built from 15 residues. CDR3 bases: TGTGCCAGCAGCTTGGGACTAGCGGGGAACAATGAGCAGTTCTTC. It encodes CASSLGLAGNNEQFF. The variable domain in full, with the rest retrieved from reference TRBV5-4 and TRBJ2-1, is ETGVTQSPTHLIKTRGQQVTLRCSSQSGHNTVSWYQQALGQGPQFIFQYYREEENGRGNFPPRFSGLQFPNYSSELNVNALELDDSALYLCASSLGLAGNNEQFFGPGTRLTVL.

This clone was seen more than once but under ten times. A much larger clone differs by one base, so this may be a read error. This chain links TRBV29-1 with TRBJ2-7; 11 bases align to TRBD1. The CDR3 is made up of 15 amino acids. Unmatched junction bases numbered 10, after V lost 4 bases and J lost 5 bases. CDR1 SQVTM and CDR2 ANQGSEA come from the germline V gene. The CDR3 protein is CSVVPGTGGIHEQYF. The CDR3 nucleotides read TGCAGCGTTGTTCCTGGGACAGGGGGTATTCACGAGCAGTACTTC.

The CDR3: CSAITSAPRGEQYF. The CDR3 DNA reads TGCAGTGCAATTACTAGCGCGCCTCGCGGAGAGCAGTACTTC. V is TRBV20-1 and J is TRBJ2-7, with TRBD2 identical over 7 bases. V was clipped by 6 bases and J by 7 bases; unmatched bases: 15. This CDR3 region has 14 residues. Germline values: CDR1 DFQATT, CDR2 SNEGSKA (reference sequence).

Ten or more counts support this clone. The V and J genes are TRBV5-1 and TRBJ2-2, with 13 positions matching TRBD2. This CDR3 region has 15 residues. With 4 bases clipped from V and 6 bases from J, the junction kept 3 bases outside the gene matches. Germline values: CDR1 SGHRS, CDR2 YFSETQ. The chain's CDR3 is CASSTGLAGSGELFF. CDR3 nucleotides: TGCGCCAGCAGCACGGGACTAGCGGGATCCGGGGAGCTGTTTTTT.